Detailed here is one TCR beta chain. What it binds is not known. This sample is part of a study of monozygotic twins with inflammatory bowel disease. Notes on the study in general: A single strong IBD-associated signal or clonotype was not supported by the findings. Diversity of TCRbeta measured by inverse Simpson was lower in IBD patients than in healthy co-twins.

Eight separate reactions for every sample produced the cDNA. Nested PCRs of approximately 17 and 9 cycles, two in total, were run on TCRalpha and TCRbeta cDNA. TCRdb reprocessed the 5' RACE reads; each CDR3 protein has one entry and no DNA is given. The data show 40,000 to 45,000 distinct CDR3 sequences, and the top ten clones hold about 5%. CDR3 length equals 15 residues. Per the germline V gene, CDR1 is SGHTA and CDR2 is FQGNSA. The source of this sequence is a human donor with ulcerative colitis or Crohn's disease, or a healthy co-twin of an affected twin (not recorded which). The sample comprised blood. V is TRBV7-2 and J is TRBJ1-5. CDR3 sequence reads: CASTSGGQPNQPQHF.